The clone carrying this TCR beta chain was detected ten times or more. Antigen: not known. The sample originates from a study of identical twins. The length of the CDR3 is 15 residues. Germline CDR1 MDHEN, CDR2 SYDVKM. Trimming took 6 bases from V and 4 from J; bases not matched to a gene: 6. Unique molecular identifiers were present on cDNA, and template switching added a universal primer site. MiXCR, applied by TCRdb to the 5' RACE reads, yields one record per CDR3 protein. The table shows about 280,000 distinct CDR3 sequences, with under 9.5% occurring only once. Study-level points and caveats: Models underestimated how often monozygotic twins shared out-of-frame TCR alpha.

These records were also assigned to another study, of yellow fever vaccine responses in identical twins.

The sample comprised memory (CD45RO+) T cells sorted from blood. This receptor was taken from a woman aged 18 to 35 in good health. V gene TRBV28 combines with J gene TRBJ2-1; 10 bases line up with TRBD1. CDR3 DNA sequence: TGTGCCAGCAGGCACGGGACAGGGGAATACAATGAGCAGTTCTTC. Protein product: CASRHGTGEYNEQFF.